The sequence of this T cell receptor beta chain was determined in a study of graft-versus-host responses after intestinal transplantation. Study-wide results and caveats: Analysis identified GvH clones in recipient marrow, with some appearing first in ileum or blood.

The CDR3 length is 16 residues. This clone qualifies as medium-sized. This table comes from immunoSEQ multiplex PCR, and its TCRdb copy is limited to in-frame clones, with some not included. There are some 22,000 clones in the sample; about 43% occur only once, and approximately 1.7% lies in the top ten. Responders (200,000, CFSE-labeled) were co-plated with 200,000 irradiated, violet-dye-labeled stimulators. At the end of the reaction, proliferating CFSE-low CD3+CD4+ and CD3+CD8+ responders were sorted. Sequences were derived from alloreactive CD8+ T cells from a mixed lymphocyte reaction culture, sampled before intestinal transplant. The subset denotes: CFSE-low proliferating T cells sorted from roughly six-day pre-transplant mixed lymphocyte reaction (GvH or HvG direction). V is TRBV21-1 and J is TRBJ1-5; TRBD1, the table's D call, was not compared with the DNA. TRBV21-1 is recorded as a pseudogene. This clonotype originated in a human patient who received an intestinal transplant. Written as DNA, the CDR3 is TGTGCCAGCAGCAAAGGTCAGGGGTATCGCAATCAGCCCCAGCATTTT. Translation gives CASSKGQGYRNQPQHF.